This T cell receptor (beta chain) was obtained from a study of cytomegalovirus exposure and HLA in healthy donors. The CDR3 totals 17 residues. CDR1 MGHRA and CDR2 YSYEKL come from the germline V gene. Trimming at V came to 4 bases and at J to 7 bases, leaving 15 bases not matched to a gene. This clone has only a few counts. The PCR used 60 Vbeta and 13 Jbeta primers. This table comes from immunoSEQ multiplex PCR, and its TCRdb copy is limited to in-frame clones, with some not included. The sample consists of about 43,000 clones, roughly 60% of them appearing once. Sequenced sample: PBMCs. The chain is built from TRBV4-1 and TRBJ1-2; 10 bases align to TRBD1. This receptor was obtained from a human donor in good health. The CDR3 nucleotides read TGCGCCAGCAGCCCTCGATCGCCCGGGACAGGGGCGGGTGGCTACACCTTC. The encoded protein is CASSPRSPGTGAGGYTF.